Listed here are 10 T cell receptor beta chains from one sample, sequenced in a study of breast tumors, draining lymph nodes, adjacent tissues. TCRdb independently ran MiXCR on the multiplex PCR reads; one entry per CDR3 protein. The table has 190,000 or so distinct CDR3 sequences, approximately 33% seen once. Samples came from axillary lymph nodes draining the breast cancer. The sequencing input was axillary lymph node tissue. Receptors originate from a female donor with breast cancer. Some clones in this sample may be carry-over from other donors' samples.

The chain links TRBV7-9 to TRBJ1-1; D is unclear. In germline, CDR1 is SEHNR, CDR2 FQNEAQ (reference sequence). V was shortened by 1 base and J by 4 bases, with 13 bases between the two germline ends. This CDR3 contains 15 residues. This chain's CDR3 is CASSLEKGGSTEAFF. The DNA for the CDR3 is TGTGCCAGCAGCTTAGAAAAGGGAGGGAGCACTGAAGCTTTCTTT. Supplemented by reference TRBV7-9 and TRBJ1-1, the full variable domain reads DTGVSQNPRHKITKRGQNVTFRCDPISEHNRLYWYRQTLGQGPEFLTYFQNEAQLEKSRLLSDRFSAERPKGSFSTLEIQRTEQGDSAMYLCASSLEKGGSTEAFFGQGTRLTVV.

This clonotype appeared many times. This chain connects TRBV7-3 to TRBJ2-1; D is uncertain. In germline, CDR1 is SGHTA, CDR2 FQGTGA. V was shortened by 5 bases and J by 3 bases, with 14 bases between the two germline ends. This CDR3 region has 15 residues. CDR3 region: CASSPSGTDYNEQFF. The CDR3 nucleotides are TGTGCCAGCAGCCCTTCGGGCACCGACTACAATGAGCAGTTCTTC.

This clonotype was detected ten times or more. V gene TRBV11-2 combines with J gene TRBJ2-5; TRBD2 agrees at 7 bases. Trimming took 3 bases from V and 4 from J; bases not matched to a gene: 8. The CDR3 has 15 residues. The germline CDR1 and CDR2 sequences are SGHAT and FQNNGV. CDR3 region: CASSLEAGLAETQYF. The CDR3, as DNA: TGTGCCAGCAGCTTGGAAGCGGGGCTGGCAGAGACCCAGTACTTC.

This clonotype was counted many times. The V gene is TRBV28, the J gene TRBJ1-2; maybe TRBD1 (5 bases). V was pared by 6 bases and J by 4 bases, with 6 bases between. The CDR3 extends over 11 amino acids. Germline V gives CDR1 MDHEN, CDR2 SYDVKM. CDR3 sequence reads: CASSRVYGYTF. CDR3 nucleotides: TGTGCCAGCAGCAGGGTCTATGGCTACACCTTC.

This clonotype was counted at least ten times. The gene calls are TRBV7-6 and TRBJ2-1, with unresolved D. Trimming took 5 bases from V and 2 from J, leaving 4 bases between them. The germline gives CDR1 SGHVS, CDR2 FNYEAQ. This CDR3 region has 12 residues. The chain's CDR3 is CASSVTYNEQFF. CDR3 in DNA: TGTGCCAGCAGCGTTACCTACAATGAGCAGTTCTTC. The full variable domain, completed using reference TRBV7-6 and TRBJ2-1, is GAGVSQSPRYKVTKRGQDVALRCDPISGHVSLYWYRQALGQGPEFLTYFNYEAQQDKSGLPNDRFSAERPEGSISTLTIQRTEQRDSAMYRCASSVTYNEQFFGPGTRLTVL.

CDR3 sequence (DNA): TGTGCCAGCAGCGTACTCGGCGCCTACAATGAGCAGTTCTTC. It codes for CASSVLGAYNEQFF. The chain is built from TRBV9 and TRBJ2-1; D is ambiguous. V was trimmed by 1 base and J by 2 bases, leaving 7 bases between them. This CDR3 is 14 amino acids long. In germline, CDR1 is SGDLS, CDR2 YYNGEE.

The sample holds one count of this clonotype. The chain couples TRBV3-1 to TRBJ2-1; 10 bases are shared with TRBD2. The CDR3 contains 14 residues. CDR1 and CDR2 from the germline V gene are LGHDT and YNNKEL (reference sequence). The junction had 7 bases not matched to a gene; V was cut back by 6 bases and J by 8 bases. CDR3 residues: CASRPAGGHDEQFF. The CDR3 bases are TGTGCCAGCAGACCAGCGGGAGGGCATGATGAGCAGTTCTTC.

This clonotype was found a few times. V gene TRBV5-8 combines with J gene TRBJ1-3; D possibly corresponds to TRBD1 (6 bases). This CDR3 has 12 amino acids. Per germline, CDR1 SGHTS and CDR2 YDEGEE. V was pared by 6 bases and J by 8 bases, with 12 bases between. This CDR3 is CASTRGTHTIYF. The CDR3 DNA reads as TGTGCCAGCACTAGAGGGACACACACCATATATTTT. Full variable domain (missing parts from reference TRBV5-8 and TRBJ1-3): EAGVTQSPTHLIKTRGQQATLRCSPISGHTSVYWYQQALGLGLQFLLWYDEGEERNRGNFPPRFSGRQFPNYSSELNVNALELEDSALYLCASTRGTHTIYFGEGSWLTVV.

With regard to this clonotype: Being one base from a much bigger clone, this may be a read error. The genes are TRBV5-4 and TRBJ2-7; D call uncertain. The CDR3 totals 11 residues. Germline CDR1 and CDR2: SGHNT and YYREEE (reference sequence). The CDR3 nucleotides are TGTGCCGGCAGTTACGGTGTCGAGCAGTACTTC. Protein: CAGSYGVEQYF.

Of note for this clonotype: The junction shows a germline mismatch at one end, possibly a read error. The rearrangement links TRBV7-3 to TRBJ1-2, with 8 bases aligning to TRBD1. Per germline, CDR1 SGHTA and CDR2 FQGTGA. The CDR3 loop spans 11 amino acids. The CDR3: CTSSQGAGYTF. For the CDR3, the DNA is TGTACCAGCAGCCAGGGGGCTGGCTACACCTTC.